A selection of T cell receptor beta chains follows, all from one sample in a study of beta chain features in type 1 diabetes. The data were produced by immunoSEQ multiplex PCR, yet TCRdb's version contains in-frame clones alone and is incomplete. Altogether approximately 250,000 clones are present, 24% being singletons, with the ten largest covering 0.012%. Sequencing used naive CD4+ T cells from blood. Receptors originate from a woman aged 25 to 39 with type 1 diabetes. CDR3s include the opening cysteine and the closing phenylalanine or tryptophan.

CDR3 protein	V gene	J gene
CASSVDRGEKLFF	TRBV9	TRBJ1-4
CASSDGQGRGYTF	TRBV11-2	TRBJ1-2
CASSSLADALYEQYF	TRBV7-9	TRBJ2-7
CASSPVRDTQYF	TRBV14	TRBJ2-3
CAWQGSGNTIYF	TRBV30	TRBJ1-3
CASRNSLYSNQPQHF	TRBV19	TRBJ1-5
CASSPPDRDGYTF	TRBV18	TRBJ1-2
CASSTRTGNDEQYF	TRBV28	TRBJ2-7
CASRPARLDEQFF	TRBV7-9	TRBJ2-1
CASSGMGADTQYF	TRBV5-1	TRBJ2-3
CASSTPGTGVYEQYF	TRBV5-4	TRBJ2-7
CASSQVNRGNQPQHF	TRBV4-1	TRBJ1-5
CASSLIGQGIDTQYF	TRBV11-1	TRBJ2-3
CASSLGRGGMQNTEAFF	TRBV4-1	TRBJ1-1
CASSLGPGQRPRGEKLFF	TRBV7-9	TRBJ1-4
CASSVDSGYTGELFF	TRBV9	TRBJ2-2
CASSEVGPRGYTF	TRBV2	TRBJ1-2
CASSQETGTVRGYTF	TRBV4-2	TRBJ1-2
CASSRGLAGVYNEQFF	TRBV4-1	TRBJ2-1
CASSSYRDTEAFF	TRBV28	TRBJ1-1
CASHRGGTGANVLTF	TRBV2	TRBJ2-6
CASIKSGVETQYF	TRBV7-9	TRBJ2-5
CASSEYTGGRGTGELFF	TRBV25-1	TRBJ2-2
CASSLDRTSGSNYEQFF	TRBV7-9	TRBJ2-1
CASSSTGAYEQYF	TRBV11-2	TRBJ2-7
CARGRGGEQFF	TRBV30	TRBJ2-1
CASSLFQGPQETQYF	TRBV28	TRBJ2-5
CASSSGLVRDEQFF	TRBV6-5	TRBJ2-1
CASSEQDNEKLFF	TRBV6-1	TRBJ1-4
CASSFRRGGRALDTQYF	TRBV7-9	TRBJ2-3
CASRSGGDEQFF	TRBV19	TRBJ2-1
CASSDGTGDRETQYF	TRBV5-4	TRBJ2-5
CASSQGVQAYEQYF	TRBV9	TRBJ2-7
CASSLAQLNTEAFF	TRBV7-9	TRBJ1-1
CASSLAVAGAYNEQFF	TRBV5-1	TRBJ2-1
CASSAPGVPPYGYTF	TRBV7-9	TRBJ1-2
CASSFNEGQPQHF	TRBV7-9	TRBJ1-5
CTSSQDCAGGPRNIQYF	TRBV1	TRBJ2-4
CASSDRDSAYKEQYF	TRBV5-1	TRBJ2-7
CASSRTGIDGYTF	TRBV7-2	TRBJ1-2
CASSRQETYEQYF	TRBV19	TRBJ2-7
CASSAPGQAYGYTF	TRBV9	TRBJ1-2
CSVGGQVSNTEAFF	TRBV29-1	TRBJ1-1
CSARLDYAGELFF	TRBV29-1	TRBJ2-2
CASSKLDRAYEQYF	TRBV4-1	TRBJ2-7
CAISESAGAGTYEQYF	TRBV10-3	TRBJ2-7
CASSGQGVAGANVLTF	TRBV25-1	TRBJ2-6
CASSSGTYQETQYF	TRBV2	TRBJ2-5
CTSSQATGTGRSEEYF	TRBV1	TRBJ2-7
CASGTLSRSYEQYF	TRBV27	TRBJ2-7
CASSQRTSGKFVEQFF	TRBV19	TRBJ2-1
CAWSSQVSAFF	TRBV30	TRBJ1-1
CASTLVRGREYEQYF	TRBV7-9	-